This T cell receptor (beta chain) is from a study of T cells in Graves' hyperthyroidism and ophthalmopathy. CDR1 MDHEN and CDR2 SYDVKM come from the germline V gene. Between the trimmed V and J ends, which lost 6 bases and 5 bases, there was a span of 11 bases. The CDR3 loop spans 13 amino acids. Amplification of TCR beta CDR3 regions used RNA as the template. Using the HTBI primer set, a first-round RT-PCR was run on the TCR CDR3. Via MiXCR, TCRdb re-called the multiplex PCR reads, giving one row per CDR3 protein. The sample has about 600,000 distinct CDR3 sequences, 15% to 20% seen once. This clonotype appeared many times.

This receptor was taken from a woman between 40 and 50 years old with Graves' ophthalmopathy. The chain joins TRBV28 to TRBJ2-1; the D gene is possibly TRBD1 (5 bases). Source material: blood. Here the CDR3 DNA reads TGTGCCAGCAGCCCACCAGGGAACAATGAGCAGTTCTTC. Its protein is CASSPPGNNEQFF.